This T cell receptor (beta chain) is from a study of graft-versus-host responses after intestinal transplantation. Study details: Every one of the recipients received anti-thymocyte globulin induction and afterwards took tacrolimus and steroids for roughly 3 years. Study results and caveats: Those patients showing graft-donor T cell macrochimerism displayed high graft-versus-host to host-versus-graft clonal ratios in allografts. GvH clones detected in recipient marrow included some appearing first in ileum or blood.

Points on this clone: Its target is not known.

The CDR3 is 15 residues long. Per the germline V gene, CDR1 is MNHEY and CDR2 is SMNVEV (reference sequence). Trimming pared 6 bases from V and 4 bases from J, leaving 15 bases between. The protocol was immunoSEQ multiplex PCR, while the TCRdb copy is restricted to in-frame clones and leaves out a portion. Here the sample spans fewer than 110,000 clones, around 90% being singletons. The material was unstimulated CD4+ T cells sorted from spleen or lymph node cells, obtained before transplant. The chain combines TRBV27 with TRBJ1-4, with a weak D call TRBD1 (6 bases). The source of this sequence is a human donor who was the organ donor for an intestinal transplant. As DNA, the CDR3 is TGTGCCAGCAGCATCGGGGGCGGCGGTAATGAAAAACTGTTTTTT. It codes for CASSIGGGGNEKLFF.